Listed below are T cell receptor beta chains from one sample, sequenced in a study of CD8+ T cells in alopecia areata. Clones were read by immunoSEQ multiplex PCR, and TCRdb kept only the in-frame ones, dropping some. The sample has about 120,000 clones, approximately 53% seen once. The sequencing here drew on CD4+ T cells sorted from blood, taken at week 4, from a patient treated with tofacitinib. The receptors stem from a human donor with alopecia areata. CDR3s include the opening cysteine and the closing phenylalanine or tryptophan. The order of the fields is V gene, clone size, J gene, D gene, CDR3 DNA, CDR3 protein. The D gene is left open where the match is weak. The size entry is marked missing in some rows and otherwise reads once, few, many or a size class.

TRBV6-5	.	TRBJ2-2	.	TGTGCCAGCAGTTTACGGCGAGCGGGCGGGGAGCTGTTTTTT	CASSLRRAGGELFF
TRBV2	.	TRBJ1-1	.	TGTGCCAGCAGTAGGGACTATAACACTGAAGCTTTCTTT	CASSRDYNTEAFF
TRBV5-4	.	TRBJ2-5	TRBD2	TGTGCCAGCAGCCCCCCAGGTAGCGGGGCCCTGCAAGAGACCCAGTACTTC	CASSPPGSGALQETQYF
TRBV29-1	few	TRBJ2-3	.	TGCAGCGTTCAAGTAGCTCTCACAGATACGCAGTATTTT	CSVQVALTDTQYF
TRBV5-1	few	TRBJ2-2	.	TGCGCCAGCAGCTTGGCCCCGGACAGACAGAACACCGGGGAGCTGTTTTTT	CASSLAPDRQNTGELFF
TRBV18	.	TRBJ2-6	.	TGTGCCAGCTCTGGGGACTCTGGGGCCAACGTCCTGACTTTC	CASSGDSGANVLTF
TRBV10-3	.	TRBJ2-7	.	TGTGCCACCCCAGACACCTACGAGCAGTACTTC	CATPDTYEQYF
TRBV30	.	TRBJ2-1	TRBD1	TGTGCCTGGAGTGTACCGGGACAGGTGAATGAGCAGTTCTTC	CAWSVPGQVNEQFF
TRBV15	few	TRBJ2-5	.	TGTGCCACCAGCAGAGATCTGCGTGAAGAGACCCAGTACTTC	CATSRDLREETQYF
TRBV23-1	.	TRBJ1-2	TRBD1	TGCGCCAGCAGTCAATTAGAGTCTAGGGGCAGGGGGGCGACTAACTATGGCTACACCTTC	CASSQLESRGRGATNYGYTF
TRBV29-1	.	TRBJ1-2	TRBD1	TGCAGCGTTGAAGATCAGGACAGGGGGCCTAAGGTTGGCTACACCTTC	CSVEDQDRGPKVGYTF